The subject of this entry is one T cell receptor beta chain. In the original processing: Researchers report that nucleated cell counts were estimated from reference gene primer amplification. Assay used: immunoSEQ multiplex PCR; TCRdb lists only in-frame clones, some missing. The V and J calls and clone size are taken from that table; D and trimming were inferred from the DNA. The repertoire holds more than 350,000 clones, with about 90% as singletons. The source of the sample is a study of blood T cell repertoires in COVID-19. Study background: Acute-phase and convalescent COVID-19 samples originated in the United States, Italy and Spain. PBMCs, B-cell-depleted T cells, or T cells provided the cDNA or gDNA that made up the material.

Seattle-derived patients entered the study during active infection and were followed longitudinally. Germline CDR1 LNHNV, CDR2 YYDKDF (reference sequence). Trimming shortened V by 0 bases and J by 4 bases, and 6 bases separated the two germline ends. The CDR3 spans 13 residues. V and J are TRBV15 and TRBJ1-2; no clear D. The clonotype comes from a woman aged 25 to 39 with COVID-19, enrolled during active disease. Sequenced material: peripheral blood. The CDR3: CATSRDFGYGYTF. CDR3 DNA: TGTGCCACCAGCAGAGATTTCGGCTATGGCTACACCTTC.